Shown below are 3 T cell receptor beta chains from a single sample sequenced in a study of T cells in Graves' hyperthyroidism and ophthalmopathy (dated by TCRdb to between 2017 and 2020). The library was built by means of multiplex PCR. This sample was sequenced with an Illumina HiSeq 2000. Amplification of TCR beta CDR3 regions was carried out from RNA transcripts. The first round of RT-PCR for the TCR CDR3 was performed with the HTBI primer set and the Qiagen OneStep RT-PCR kit. TCRdb redid the processing of the public reads, applying fastp at Q25 and MiXCR, and retained in-frame beta chains. Merged by CDR3 protein, the rows form single entries marked with the most common genes and DNA. The sample contains 490,000 or so distinct CDR3 sequences, less than 25% of them found a single time. The leading ten clones occupy about 49% of the sample. Sequenced input: blood. The receptors were gathered from a woman aged 65 to 85 with Graves' ophthalmopathy.

This sequence joins TRBV28 and TRBJ2-7, with D possibly being TRBD1 (5 bases). Germline CDR1 is MDHEN and CDR2 is SYDVKM. Trimming took 4 bases from V and 3 from J, leaving 13 bases between them. CDR3 length: 14 residues. This CDR3 is CASSWLGANYEQYF. CDR3 in DNA: TGTGCCAGCAGTTGGTTAGGGGCGAACTACGAGCAGTACTTC.

The chain links TRBV6-1 to TRBJ2-7, with no clear D. Germline loops: CDR1 MNHNS, CDR2 SASEGT. V was shortened by 1 base and J by 4 bases, with 14 bases between the two germline ends. CDR3 length: 15 residues. The CDR3 region is CASSEGPGDLYEQYF. The CDR3 DNA is TGTGCCAGCAGTGAAGGTCCTGGGGATTTGTACGAGCAGTACTTC.

The chain combines TRBV7-2 with TRBJ1-2; D perhaps matches TRBD1 (6 bases). In germline, CDR1 is SGHTA, CDR2 FQGNSA. The length of the CDR3 is 14 residues. With 2 bases removed from V and 4 bases from J, the gap between germline ends came to 11 bases. The CDR3 bases are TGTGCCAGCAGCTTAATTGGAGGGGGCTATGGCTACACCTTC. It is translated as CASSLIGGGYGYTF.